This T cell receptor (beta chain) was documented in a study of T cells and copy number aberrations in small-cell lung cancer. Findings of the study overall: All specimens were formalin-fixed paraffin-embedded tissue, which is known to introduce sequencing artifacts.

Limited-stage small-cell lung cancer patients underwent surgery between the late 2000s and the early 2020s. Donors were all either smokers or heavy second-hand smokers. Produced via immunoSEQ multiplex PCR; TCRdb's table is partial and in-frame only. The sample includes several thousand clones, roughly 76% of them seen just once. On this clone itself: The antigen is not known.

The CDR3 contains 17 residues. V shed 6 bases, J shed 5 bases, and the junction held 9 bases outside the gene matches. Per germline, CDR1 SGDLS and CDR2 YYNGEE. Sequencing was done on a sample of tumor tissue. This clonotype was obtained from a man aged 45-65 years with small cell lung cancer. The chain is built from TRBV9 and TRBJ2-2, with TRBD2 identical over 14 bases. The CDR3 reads CASTHLGLAGETGELFF. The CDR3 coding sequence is TGTGCCAGCACCCATTTGGGACTAGCGGGAGAAACCGGGGAGCTGTTTTTT.